This TCR beta chain was captured by sequencing in a study of radiotherapy plus CTLA-4 blockade in lung cancer listed by TCRdb under 2018. Regarding the study in general: Objective responses were observed in approximately 19% of enrolled patients, and disease control was achieved in approximately 29%.

Of note for this clone: The antigen it recognizes is unknown. No much larger clone exists at a distance of one base, and base qualities are not known.

The germline V gene encodes CDR1 SGHNT and CDR2 YYREEE (reference sequence). V ends up 0 bases short and J 3 bases short, with an unmatched junction base count of 4. The CDR3 contains 16 residues, cysteine and phenylalanine counted. Just the 48-base CDR3 DNA is kept, in frame starting at base 1. Focal radiation therapy combined with CTLA-4 blockade (ipilimumab) was tested in patients with chemo-refractory metastatic non-small-cell lung cancer. To prepare the library, the immunoSEQ multiplex PCR assay was applied. As stored in TCRdb, this immuneACCESS dataset retains in-frame rearrangements with V and J assigned. A fraction of the clones does not appear; measured against another copy, unresolved V genes explain less than half of the discrepancy, and the remainder lacks a known reason. The sample contains about 40,000 clones, 60% to 80% of them found a single time. The ten largest clones take up around a tenth of the sample.

Overall results and qualifications from the work: After treatment with radiotherapy and ipilimumab, TCR clones that came from tumors expanded in the peripheral blood. The strongest predictors of response, as reported, were early dynamic changes in blood T cell clones along with a rise in serum interferon-beta after radiation.

This TCR derives from a human donor with non-small cell lung cancer who had stable disease on radiotherapy plus ipilimumab. The source was peripheral blood, collected from a patient treated with radiotherapy plus ipilimumab. The chain joins TRBV5-4 to TRBJ2-3; TRBD2 agrees with 10 junctional bases. DNA sequence: TGTGCCAGCAGCTTGGCCCAGCGGGGGGGAACAGATACGCAGTATTTT. The encoded protein is CASSLAQRGGTDTQYF.